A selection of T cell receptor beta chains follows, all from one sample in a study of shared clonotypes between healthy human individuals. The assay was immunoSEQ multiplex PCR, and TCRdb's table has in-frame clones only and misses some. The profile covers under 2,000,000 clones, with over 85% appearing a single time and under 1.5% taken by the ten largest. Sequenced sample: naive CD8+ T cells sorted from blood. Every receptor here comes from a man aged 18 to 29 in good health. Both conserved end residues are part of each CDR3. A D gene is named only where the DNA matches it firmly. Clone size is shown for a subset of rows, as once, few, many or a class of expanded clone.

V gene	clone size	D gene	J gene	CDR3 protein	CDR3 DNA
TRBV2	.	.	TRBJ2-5	CAKTHLLQETQYF	TGTGCCAAGACACACCTCCTCCAAGAGACCCAGTACTTC
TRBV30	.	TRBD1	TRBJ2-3	CAWSEGGSTDTQYF	TGTGCCTGGAGTGAAGGGGGCAGTACAGATACGCAGTATTTT
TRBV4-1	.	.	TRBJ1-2	CASSQEERNYGYTF	TGCGCCAGCAGCCAAGAAGAAAGGAACTATGGCTACACCTTC
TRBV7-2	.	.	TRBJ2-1	CASSSNGGSGNEQFF	TGTGCCAGCAGCTCCAATGGGGGGTCGGGCAATGAGCAGTTCTTC
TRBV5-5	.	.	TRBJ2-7	CASSLIRQDKQYF	TGTGCCAGCAGCTTGATCAGACAGGACAAGCAGTACTTC
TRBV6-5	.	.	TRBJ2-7	CASRGRSGDYEQYF	TGTGCCAGCCGGGGTCGGTCGGGTGACTACGAGCAGTACTTC
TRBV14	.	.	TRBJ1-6	CASSPLDSNSPLHF	TGTGCCAGCAGCCCCTTGGATTCAAATTCACCCCTCCACTTT
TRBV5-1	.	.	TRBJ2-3	CASSAWTASTDTQYF	TGCGCCAGCAGCGCCTGGACAGCTAGCACAGATACGCAGTATTTT
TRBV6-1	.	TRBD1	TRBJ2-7	CASEVSGQGAYEQYF	TGTGCCAGCGAGGTTAGTGGCCAGGGGGCGTACGAGCAGTACTTC
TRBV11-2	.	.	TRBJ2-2	CASSLFGVPGELFF	TGTGCCAGCAGCTTATTTGGGGTCCCCGGGGAGCTGTTTTTT
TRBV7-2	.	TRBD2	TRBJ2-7	CASSPTSLAGASYEQYF	TGTGCCAGCAGCCCAACCTCGCTAGCGGGAGCTTCCTACGAGCAGTACTTC
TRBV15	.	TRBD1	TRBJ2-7	CATSGDRVHEQYF	TGTGCCACCAGCGGGGACAGGGTCCACGAGCAGTACTTC
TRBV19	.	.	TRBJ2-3	CASSQAGVSTDTQYF	TGTGCCAGTAGCCAGGCAGGGGTCAGCACAGATACGCAGTATTTT
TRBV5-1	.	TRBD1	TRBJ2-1	CASSLGRGQGSHEQFF	TGCGCCAGCAGCTTGGGAAGGGGACAGGGATCCCATGAGCAGTTCTTC
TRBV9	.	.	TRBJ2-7	CASSPPGGATGEQYF	TGTGCCAGCAGCCCCCCGGGTGGGGCCACGGGTGAGCAGTACTTC
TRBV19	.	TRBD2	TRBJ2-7	CASSMLAGSYEQYF	TGTGCCAGTAGTATGCTAGCGGGCTCCTACGAGCAGTACTTC
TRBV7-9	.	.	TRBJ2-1	CASSTLAQGNEQFF	TGTGCCAGCAGCACCTTGGCTCAGGGGAATGAGCAGTTCTTC
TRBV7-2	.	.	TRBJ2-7	CASSLVAGNEQYF	TGTGCCAGCAGCTTAGTAGCAGGGAACGAGCAGTACTTC
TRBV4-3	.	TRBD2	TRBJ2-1	CASSHPTLAGGNNEQFF	TGCGCCAGCAGCCACCCGACTTTAGCGGGAGGGAACAATGAGCAGTTCTTC
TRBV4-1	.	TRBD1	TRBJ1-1	CASSQALTGFTEAFF	TGCGCCAGCAGCCAAGCCTTGACAGGGTTTACTGAAGCTTTCTTT
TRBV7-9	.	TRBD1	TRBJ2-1	CASSSQDRGFDEQFF	TGTGCCAGCAGCTCCCAGGACAGGGGTTTCGATGAGCAGTTCTTC
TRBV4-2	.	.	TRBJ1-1	CASSQDGRGGTEAFF	TGTGCCAGCAGCCAAGATGGCCGAGGGGGGACTGAAGCTTTCTTT
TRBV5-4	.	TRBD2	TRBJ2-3	CASSLIAGDTQYF	TGTGCCAGCAGCCTGATAGCGGGAGATACGCAGTATTTT
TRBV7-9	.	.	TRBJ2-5	CASSLPWLGGETQYF	TGTGCCAGCAGCTTACCGTGGCTAGGAGGCGAGACCCAGTACTTC
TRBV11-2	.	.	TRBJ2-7	CASSLAQGSSYEQYF	TGTGCCAGCAGCTTAGCCCAGGGTAGCTCCTACGAGCAGTACTTC
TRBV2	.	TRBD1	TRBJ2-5	CASSGLGQGLSGTQYF	TGTGCCAGCAGCGGACTTGGACAGGGCTTATCGGGGACCCAGTACTTC
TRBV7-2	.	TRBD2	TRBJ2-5	CASSLVGSSGQETQYF	TGTGCCAGCAGCTTAGTGGGGTCTAGCGGGCAAGAGACCCAGTACTTC
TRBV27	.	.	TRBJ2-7	CASSPHSAESSYEQYF	TGTGCCAGCAGTCCCCATAGCGCGGAGAGCTCCTACGAGCAGTACTTC
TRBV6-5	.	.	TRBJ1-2	CASSYGREESYTF	TGTGCCAGCAGTTACGGGAGGGAGGAAAGCTACACCTTC
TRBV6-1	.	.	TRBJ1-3	CASGTNSDSGNTIYF	TGTGCCAGCGGAACCAACAGTGACTCTGGAAACACCATATATTTT
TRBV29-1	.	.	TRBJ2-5	CSVESGTETQYF	TGCAGCGTTGAGTCGGGGACCGAGACCCAGTACTTC
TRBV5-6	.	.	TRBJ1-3	CASSMFGVQRNTIYF	TGTGCCAGCAGCATGTTCGGGGTTCAGAGAAACACCATATATTTT
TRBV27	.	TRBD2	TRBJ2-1	CASSRLGTSGNEQFF	TGTGCCAGCAGCCGCCTAGGGACTAGCGGCAATGAGCAGTTCTTC
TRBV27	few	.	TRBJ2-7	CASSLSSRGEQYF	TGTGCCAGCAGTTTATCCTCCCGGGGAGAGCAGTACTTC
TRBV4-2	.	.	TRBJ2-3	CASSSSAGGRTDTQYF	TGTGCCAGCAGCTCAAGTGCCGGGGGCCGCACAGATACGCAGTATTTT